This T cell receptor beta chain was found in a study of breast tumors, draining lymph nodes, adjacent tissues. Study-wide results and limits: Tumor TCR diversity was below lymph nodes but above nontumor tissue. Compared with basal-like, luminal-like tumors shared significantly more repertoire with nontumor tissue. Findings are consistent with lymph node origin and intratumoral expansion of most tumor T cells.

CDR3 size: 17 residues. CDR1 is SSHAT and CDR2 is FNYEAQ in the germline V gene (reference sequence). MiXCR, run by TCRdb on the multiplex PCR reads, gives a single entry per CDR3 protein. The table shows under 300,000 distinct CDR3 sequences, with under 40% occurring only once. As to this clonotype: Its specificity is not known. One junction end disagrees with the germline gene, perhaps due to a read error.

Breast cancer patients provided tissue from their axillary draining lymph nodes. The receptor was isolated from a female donor with breast cancer. Some clones in this sample may be carry-over from other donors' samples. V and J are TRBV7-7 and TRBJ2-7; the D is unclear. Source material: axillary lymph node tissue. The CDR3 spells CASSLTDRDLPLGEQYF. CDR3 sequence (DNA): TGTGCTAGCAGCTTAACTGACCGAGACCTACCCTTAGGCGAGCAGTACTTC.